The clone carrying this T cell receptor (beta chain) occurred many times. TCRdb re-analysed the 5' RACE reads in MiXCR, keeping a single row per CDR3 protein. This table has 130,000 or so distinct CDR3 sequences, over 9.5% appearing once. The sample is drawn from a study of CD8 T cells in ankylosing spondylitis. This CDR3 contains 14 residues. V was clipped by 5 bases and J by 1 base, with 11 bases between them. Germline V gene lookup returns CDR1 DFQATT and CDR2 SNEGSKA (reference sequence). Sequencing was carried out using blood, either unsorted or a sorted T cell fraction (not recorded which). The chain has TRBV20-1 and TRBJ2-2; no definite D call. The receptor's source is a female donor with ankylosing spondylitis or in good health (not recorded which). The CDR3: CSAGSVGNTGELFF. CDR3 sequence (DNA): TGCAGTGCTGGATCCGTCGGGAACACCGGGGAGCTGTTTTTT.